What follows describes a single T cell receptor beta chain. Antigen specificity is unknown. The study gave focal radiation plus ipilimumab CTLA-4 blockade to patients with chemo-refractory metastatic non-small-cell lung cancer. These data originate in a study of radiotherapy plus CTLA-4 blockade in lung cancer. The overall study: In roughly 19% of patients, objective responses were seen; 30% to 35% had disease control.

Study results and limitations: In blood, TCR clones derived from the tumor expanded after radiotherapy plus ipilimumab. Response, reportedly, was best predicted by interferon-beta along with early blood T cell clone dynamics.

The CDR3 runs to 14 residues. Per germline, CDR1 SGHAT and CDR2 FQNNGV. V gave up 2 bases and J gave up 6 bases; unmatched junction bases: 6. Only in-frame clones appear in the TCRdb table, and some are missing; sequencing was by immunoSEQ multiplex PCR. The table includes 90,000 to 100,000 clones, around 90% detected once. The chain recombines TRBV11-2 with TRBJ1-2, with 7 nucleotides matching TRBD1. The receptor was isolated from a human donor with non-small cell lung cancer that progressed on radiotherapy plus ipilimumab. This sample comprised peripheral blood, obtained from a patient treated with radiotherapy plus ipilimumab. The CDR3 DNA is TGTGCCAGCAGCTTAATTGACAGGGAGAATGGCTACACCTTC. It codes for CASSLIDRENGYTF.